This passage covers 19 T cell receptor beta chains from one sample sequenced in a study of blood T cell repertoires in COVID-19. The data were produced by immunoSEQ multiplex PCR, yet TCRdb's version contains in-frame clones alone and is incomplete. The table includes under 75,000 clones, roughly 90% detected once. Sequencing was performed on peripheral blood. Receptors were obtained from a man aged 25 to 40 with acute or convalescent COVID-19.

Details on this clone: Other DNA sequences in the sample encode the same CDR3. The genes are TRBV18 and TRBJ1-2; TRBD1 matches at 7 bases. The junction had 3 bases not matched to a gene; V was cut back by 5 bases and J by 6 bases. The V gene's germline CDR1 is KGHSH and CDR2 LQKENI. The CDR3 totals 12 residues. DNA for the CDR3: TGTGCCAGCTCAAGGGACAGAGATGGCTACACCTTC. As protein: CASSRDRDGYTF.

J is TRBJ2-3 and V is TRBV11-3; 8 nucleotides line up with TRBD1. Trimming removed 5 bases from V and 3 bases from J; junction bases left unmatched: 7. The CDR3 loop spans 15 amino acids. Germline loops: CDR1 SGHNT, CDR2 YENEEA. In DNA form, the CDR3 reads TGTGCCAGCAGCCGCGGGACAGGCCAAACAGATACGCAGTATTTT. This translates into CASSRGTGQTDTQYF.

This clone was recorded only once. The chain has TRBV7-9 and TRBJ1-2; 7 bases agree with TRBD1. This CDR3 spans 13 amino acids. Germline V gene data show CDR1 as SEHNR and CDR2 as FQNEAQ (reference sequence). J lost 2 bases, V lost 5 bases, and 2 bases had no gene match. This chain's CDR3 is CASSRDSNYGYTF. In DNA form, the CDR3 reads TGTGCCAGCAGCCGGGACAGCAACTATGGCTACACCTTC.

J is TRBJ1-2 and V is TRBV5-5; D unclear. CDR3 size: 15 residues. Germline loops: CDR1 SGHKS, CDR2 YYEKEE (reference sequence). V dropped 0 bases and J dropped 5 bases, with 14 bases sitting between them. CDR3 loop: CASSLAGLRGYGYTF. The CDR3 DNA follows: TGTGCCAGCAGCTTGGCCGGTTTACGTGGTTATGGCTACACCTTC.

The chain joins TRBV5-4 to TRBJ1-2; D not certain. The CDR3 length is 13 residues. Trimming stripped 2 bases from V and 1 base from J, with 6 bases between. CDR1 and CDR2 from the germline V gene are SGHNT and YYREEE (reference sequence). The CDR3 sequence is CASSFSGNYGYTF. The CDR3 DNA follows: TGTGCCAGCAGCTTTAGCGGTAACTATGGCTACACCTTC.

This clone was detected a few times. The gene calls are TRBV16 and TRBJ2-1; 9 bases are shared with TRBD1. Germline V gene data show CDR1 as KGHSY and CDR2 as FQNENV. V gave up 5 bases and J gave up 0 bases; unmatched junction bases: 2. The CDR3 sequence is 15 residues long. CDR3: CASSKGQGSYNEQFF. Written as DNA, the CDR3 is TGTGCCAGCAGCAAGGGACAGGGCTCCTACAATGAGCAGTTCTTC.

This clone has a single count. The chain has TRBV5-1 and TRBJ2-6; TRBD1 might be the D (6 bases). Trimming shortened V by 2 bases and J by 0 bases, and 12 bases separated the two germline ends. From germline, CDR1 is SGHRS and CDR2 YFSETQ. The length of the CDR3 is 17 residues. The DNA for the CDR3 is TGCGCCAGCAGCTTCGGGACACAAAACTCTGGGGCCAACGTCCTGACTTTC. As protein: CASSFGTQNSGANVLTF.

The chain uses TRBV25-1 and TRBJ1-6, with TRBD1 as a possible D gene (5 bases). The germline V gene encodes CDR1 MGHDK and CDR2 SYGVNS. The CDR3 has 12 amino acids. Deletions cut 6 bases from V and 6 bases from J, with 6 bases between. Here the CDR3 DNA reads TGTGCCAGCAGGACAGCTAATTCACCCCTCCACTTT. It yields the protein CASRTANSPLHF.

This CDR3 reads CASSQGRRGGSEKLFF. CDR3 coding DNA: TGCGCCAGCAGCCAAGGGAGACGGGGGGGCAGCGAAAAACTGTTTTTT. V usage is TRBV4-3 and J usage is TRBJ1-4, with a possible D match to TRBD1 (6 bases). Deletions cut 1 base from V and 8 bases from J, with 17 bases between. The length of the CDR3 is 16 residues. Germline V lookup: CDR1 LGHNA, CDR2 YSLEER.

The chain combines TRBV4-1 with TRBJ2-2; maybe TRBD1 (6 bases). The CDR3 contains 15 residues. The V gene's germline CDR1 is MGHRA and CDR2 YSYEKL. The V end lost 5 bases, the J end lost 6 bases, and 16 bases lay between the germline ends. CDR3 bases: TGCGCCAGCAGCGAAATAGACAGGTTCGCCGGGGAGCTGTTTTTT. This encodes CASSEIDRFAGELFF.

CDR3: CASSQLESPTNEKLFF. As DNA, the CDR3 is TGTGCCAGCAGCCAACTGGAGTCCCCAACTAATGAAAAACTGTTTTTT. This rearrangement joins TRBV3-1 (or the pseudogene TRBV3-2) to TRBJ1-4; D uncertain. The germline V and J ends were trimmed by 2 bases and 0 bases, with 10 bases remaining between them. Germline-derived CDR1 and CDR2 are LGHDT and YNNKEL (reference sequence). This CDR3 contains 16 residues.

The rearrangement links TRBV5-1 to TRBJ2-1; the match to TRBD2 covers 9 bases. This CDR3 comprises 15 residues. Germline V gene sequence: CDR1 SGHRS, CDR2 YFSETQ. The trim removed 5 bases at V and 3 bases at J, leaving 6 bases unmatched. The CDR3 DNA reads TGCGCCAGCAGGTTAGCGGGGGCCGACTACAATGAGCAGTTCTTC. Translating gives CASRLAGADYNEQFF. Full variable domain (rest looked up from reference TRBV5-1 and TRBJ2-1): KAGVTQTPRYLIKTRGQQVTLSCSPISGHRSVSWYQQTPGQGLQFLFEYFSETQRNKGNFPGRFSGRQFSNSRSEMNVSTLELGDSALYLCASRLAGADYNEQFFGPGTRLTVL.

The gene calls are TRBV7-2 and TRBJ2-3; the match to TRBD2 covers 8 bases. The junction had 7 bases not matched to a gene; V was cut back by 1 base and J by 4 bases. This CDR3 contains 16 residues. Germline V gene lookup returns CDR1 SGHTA and CDR2 FQGNSA. CDR3 in DNA: TGTGCCAGCAGCTTAGTGCTACCGGGAGGGGCAGATACGCAGTATTTT. Amino acids: CASSLVLPGGADTQYF. The whole variable domain, remainder taken from reference TRBV7-2 and TRBJ2-3, is GAGVSQSPSNKVTEKGKDVELRCDPISGHTALYWYRQSLGQGLEFLIYFQGNSAPDKSGLPSDRFSAERTGGSVSTLTIQRTQQEDSAVYLCASSLVLPGGADTQYFGPGTRLTVL.

The J gene is TRBJ1-4, the V gene TRBV7-9, with D perhaps matching TRBD1 (6 bases). Trimming stripped 3 bases from V and 3 bases from J, with 8 bases between. The CDR3 loop spans 14 amino acids. In germline, CDR1 is SEHNR, CDR2 FQNEAQ (reference sequence). The CDR3 DNA sequence: TGTGCCAGCAGCTTGGACAGAGCTAATGAAAAACTGTTTTTT. This gives the protein CASSLDRANEKLFF.

The chain carries TRBV5-4 and TRBJ2-5, with 10 positions matching TRBD2. V lost 2 bases to trimming and J lost 3 bases; unmatched junction nucleotides: 4. CDR3 size: 15 residues. Germline CDR1 SGHNT, CDR2 YYREEE (reference sequence). The CDR3 DNA is TGTGCCAGCAGCTTTCCTAGCGGGAGTAAAGAGACCCAGTACTTC. This gives the protein CASSFPSGSKETQYF.

The CDR3 bases are TGTGCCAGCAGTTACTCGAGGAGGAATGAAAAACTGTTTTTT. Translation gives CASSYSRRNEKLFF. The chain recombines TRBV6-5 with TRBJ1-4, with D uncertain. Trimming left V 0 bases short and J 5 bases short, with 7 bases between. CDR3 length: 14 amino acids. The germline CDR1 and CDR2 sequences are MNHEY and SVGAGI.

The chain combines TRBV12-3 or TRBV12-4 with TRBJ1-1, with D unclear. Trimming took 6 bases from V and 6 from J, leaving 11 bases between them. The length of the CDR3 is 12 residues. The CDR3 sequence: CASSYQVSEAFF. DNA for the CDR3: TGTGCCAGCAGCTACCAGGTCTCTGAAGCTTTCTTT.

The chain uses TRBV11-2 and TRBJ1-6; D may be TRBD1 (5 bases). The V end was cut by 6 bases, the J end by 5 bases, with 17 bases between. CDR3 length: 16 residues. The germline V gene has CDR1 SGHAT and CDR2 FQNNGV. The CDR3 DNA is TGTGCCAGCAGTTGGGAGGGGACGATTAATAATTCACCCCTCCACTTT. Translating gives CASSWEGTINNSPLHF.

The rearrangement joins TRBV9 to TRBJ2-1; D is perhaps TRBD2 (6 bases). Trimming stripped 6 bases from V and 5 bases from J, with 21 bases between. The germline CDR1 and CDR2 sequences are SGDLS and YYNGEE. The CDR3 spans 16 residues. The CDR3 coding sequence is TGTGCCAGCACCAAAGGGGCGGGACGGACGAACAATGAGCAGTTCTTC. It encodes CASTKGAGRTNNEQFF.